Listed here are 30 T cell receptor beta chains from one sample, sequenced in a study of blood T cell repertoires in COVID-19. The method was immunoSEQ multiplex PCR; TCRdb's version includes in-frame clones alone and lacks a portion of them. The sample holds 35,000 to 45,000 clones, about nine tenths seen once. The sequenced material came from peripheral blood. The source is a human donor in a cohort sampled during active COVID-19.

V gene TRBV6-5 combines with J gene TRBJ2-2; 10 nucleotides agree with TRBD1. Germline CDR1 is MNHEY and CDR2 is SVGAGI. V dropped 6 bases and J dropped 7; count of bases not matched to a gene: 8. This CDR3 comprises 15 residues. The CDR3 region is CASRPGQGTFGELFF. The CDR3 nucleotides are TGTGCCAGCAGACCGGGACAGGGGACGTTCGGGGAGCTGTTTTTT.

The chain combines TRBV5-1 with TRBJ2-2; D ambiguous. The CDR3 loop spans 15 amino acids. V was trimmed by 4 bases and J by 1 base, leaving 11 bases between them. CDR1 and CDR2 from the germline V gene are SGHRS and YFSETQ. CDR3 residues: CASSGPTLNTGELFF. The CDR3 coding sequence is TGCGCCAGCAGCGGGCCTACCTTGAACACCGGGGAGCTGTTTTTT.

The chain joins TRBV19 to TRBJ2-1, with TRBD2 matching over 12 bases. The CDR3 is 17 residues long. The junction had 8 bases not matched to a gene; V was cut back by 0 bases and J by 8 bases. CDR1 and CDR2 from the germline V gene are LNHDA and SQIVND (reference sequence). The CDR3 here is CASSIDTSGGLTDEQFF. The CDR3 DNA follows: TGTGCCAGTAGTATAGACACTAGCGGGGGGCTTACGGATGAGCAGTTCTTC.

The chain combines TRBV5-4 with TRBJ1-2; D remains unclear. Germline V gene lookup returns CDR1 SGHNT and CDR2 YYREEE (reference sequence). Trimming removed 4 bases at V and 1 base at J, with 8 bases between. The CDR3 totals 13 residues. CDR3 nucleotides: TGTGCCAGCAGCCTGGCAGGTAACTATGGCTACACCTTC. This codes for CASSLAGNYGYTF.

CDR3 nucleotides: TGCGCCAGCAGCCAAGAATTTCTGGTGGACTACTATACGCAGTATTTT. Translated, it gives CASSQEFLVDYYTQYF. The V gene is TRBV4-1, the J gene TRBJ2-3; D is perhaps TRBD2 (6 bases). V lost 0 bases, J lost 7 bases, and 17 bases lay in between. The CDR3 consists of 16 residues. Looked up from germline, CDR1 is MGHRA and CDR2 is YSYEKL.

V usage is TRBV5-8 and J usage is TRBJ2-7; TRBD1 matches at 8 bases. J was trimmed by 4 bases and V by 1 base; bases with no gene match: 13. Germline V lookup: CDR1 SGHTS, CDR2 YDEGEE. The CDR3 has 17 residues. CDR3 sequence (DNA): TGTGCCAGCAGCTTGTTGCGGCAGGGGGCGTCTAAATACGAGCAGTACTTC. As protein: CASSLLRQGASKYEQYF.

The rearrangement links TRBV19 to TRBJ2-1; 14 positions agree with TRBD2. CDR1 is LNHDA and CDR2 is SQIVND in the germline V gene (reference sequence). This CDR3 is 17 amino acids long. Trimming at V came to 4 bases and at J to 4 bases, leaving 6 bases not matched to a gene. The CDR3 DNA sequence: TGTGCCAGTAGTACCCGACTAGCGGGGGGGCCGTACAATGAGCAGTTCTTC. Translation: CASSTRLAGGPYNEQFF.

J is TRBJ1-5 and V is TRBV18, with 8 nucleotides matching TRBD1. The ends lost 6 bases at V and 5 bases at J; junction bases unmatched: 3. Germline CDR1 is KGHSH and CDR2 is LQKENI. This CDR3 is 13 amino acids long. The CDR3 spells CASSAGGDQPQHF. The CDR3 nucleotides read TGTGCCAGCTCCGCAGGGGGCGATCAGCCCCAGCATTTT.

V is TRBV5-1 and J is TRBJ2-7; 9 bases line up with TRBD1. V lost 0 bases and J lost 4; bases outside the gene matches: 11. Germline CDR1 SGHRS, CDR2 YFSETQ. CDR3 length equals 17 residues. CDR3 residues: CASSLVSRQGGFYEQYF. CDR3 nucleotide sequence: TGCGCCAGCAGCTTGGTGAGCCGACAGGGGGGATTTTACGAGCAGTACTTC.

This sequence joins TRBV7-6 and TRBJ1-3; D remains unclear. The length of the CDR3 is 16 residues. Between the trimmed V and J ends, which lost 1 base and 1 base, there was a span of 11 bases. Germline V lookup: CDR1 SGHVS, CDR2 FNYEAQ. The CDR3 nucleotides read TGTGCCAGCAGCTTAGAACAGATTTCGTCTGGAAACACCATATATTTT. This codes for CASSLEQISSGNTIYF.

V and J are TRBV19 and TRBJ1-2; 8 positions match TRBD1. This CDR3 contains 18 residues. The germline gives CDR1 LNHDA, CDR2 SQIVND (reference sequence). V gave up 5 bases and J gave up 8 bases; unmatched junction bases: 22. The DNA of the CDR3 is TGTGCCAGTAGTCGAATAACCGGGACAGGAGGCCCCGGGGGAGGCTACACCTTC. The encoded protein is CASSRITGTGGPGGGYTF. The variable domain in full, completed from reference TRBV19 and TRBJ1-2, reads DGGITQSPKYLFRKEGQNVTLSCEQNLNHDAMYWYRQDPGQGLRLIYYSQIVNDFQKGDIAEGYSVSREKKESFPLTVTSAQKNPTAFYLCASSRITGTGGPGGGYTFGSGTRLTVV.

V gene TRBV6-4 combines with J gene TRBJ2-3, with D maybe TRBD1 (5 bases). Looked up from germline, CDR1 is MRHNA and CDR2 is SNTAGT. The CDR3 extends over 14 amino acids. V lost 5 bases, J lost 2 bases, and 11 bases lay in between. CDR3 region: CASSHPGSTDTQYF. For the CDR3, the DNA is TGTGCCAGCAGTCATCCAGGGTCCACAGATACGCAGTATTTT.

CDR3: CASSGQVNTGELFF. In DNA, the CDR3 is TGTGCCAGCAGTGGGCAGGTTAACACCGGGGAGCTGTTTTTT. This rearrangement joins TRBV2 to TRBJ2-2; D is unresolved. The germline V gene has CDR1 SNHLY and CDR2 FYNNEI. The CDR3 has 14 residues. The germline V and J ends were trimmed by 4 bases and 2 bases, with 8 bases remaining between them.

The rearrangement links TRBV4-3 to TRBJ2-7, with a weak D call TRBD1 (6 bases). The V gene's germline CDR1 is LGHNA and CDR2 YSLEER. V was pared by 1 base and J by 2 bases, with 12 bases between. The CDR3 extends over 15 amino acids. DNA for the CDR3: TGCGCCAGCAGCCAAGGCCGGGACAAAACCTACGAGCAGTACTTC. As protein: CASSQGRDKTYEQYF.

The CDR3 reads CASSPPYLNEQFF. The CDR3, as DNA: TGTGCCAGCAGCCCCCCCTACCTCAATGAGCAGTTCTTC. V and J are TRBV6-2 or TRBV6-3 and TRBJ2-1, with D uncertain. The CDR3 consists of 13 residues. Germline values: CDR1 MNHEY, CDR2 SVGEGT. Trimming removed 6 bases from V and 6 bases from J, with 12 bases in between.

The chain carries TRBV11-3 and TRBJ2-5; 7 positions match TRBD1. The V gene end was trimmed by 0 bases and the J gene end by 7 bases; junction bases not matched to a gene: 8. This CDR3 has 15 residues. The germline CDR1 and CDR2 sequences are SGHNT and YENEEA. CDR3: CASSLEIDRDRTQYF. In nucleotides, the CDR3 is TGTGCCAGCAGCTTAGAGATAGACAGGGATAGGACCCAGTACTTC.

This clone appeared once. V and J are TRBV5-4 and TRBJ2-7; 14 nucleotides agree with TRBD2. The CDR3 covers 18 residues. In germline, CDR1 is SGHNT, CDR2 YYREEE (reference sequence). The J segment lost 5 bases and the V segment lost 0 bases, leaving 10 bases of the junction unmatched. The CDR3 spells CASSLGLAGGPSVHEQYF. The CDR3 DNA reads TGTGCCAGCAGCTTGGGACTAGCGGGAGGGCCATCCGTCCACGAGCAGTACTTC.

The V and J genes are TRBV12-3 or TRBV12-4 and TRBJ1-1, with unresolved D. V lost 9 bases and J lost 11, with 16 bases in between. The CDR3 sequence is 11 residues long. The CDR3: CASLFSDLAFF. CDR3 DNA sequence: TGTGCCAGTTTATTCTCCGACTTGGCTTTCTTT.

This clone was detected once. The V call is TRBV15, the J call TRBJ1-1; possibly TRBD1 for D (5 bases). From germline, CDR1 is LNHNV and CDR2 YYDKDF (reference sequence). The CDR3 is 16 amino acids. V was trimmed by 0 bases and J by 1 base, leaving 12 bases between them. The CDR3 loop is CATSRELRGGNTEAFF. The DNA of the CDR3 is TGTGCCACCAGCAGAGAGCTACGGGGGGGGAACACTGAAGCTTTCTTT. Based on the CDR3 plus reference TRBV15 and TRBJ1-1, the full variable domain is DAMVIQNPRYQVTQFGKPVTLSCSQTLNHNVMYWYQQKSSQAPKLLFHYYDKDFNNEADTPDNFQSRRPNTSFCFLDIRSPGLGDTAMYLCATSRELRGGNTEAFFGQGTRLTVV.

The chain carries TRBV27 and TRBJ2-2; D is possibly TRBD1 (5 bases). Trimming left V 1 base short and J 5 bases short, with 20 bases between. The CDR3 is 18 residues long. Germline lookup yields CDR1 MNHEY and CDR2 SMNVEV (reference sequence). The CDR3 region is CASSLLPPRAEWTGELFF. In DNA form, the CDR3 reads TGTGCCAGCAGTTTATTGCCGCCCAGGGCCGAGTGGACCGGGGAGCTGTTTTTT.

V usage is TRBV6-1 and J usage is TRBJ1-2; D possibly corresponds to TRBD1 (6 bases). The CDR3 has 14 residues. The V and J ends lost 3 bases and 5 bases respectively, with 13 bases between them. CDR1 and CDR2 from the germline V gene are MNHNS and SASEGT. The CDR3 region has the DNA TGTGCCAGCAGTGACGCGAGGGGGGGGTATGGCTACACCTTC. It yields the protein CASSDARGGYGYTF.

The gene calls are TRBV2 and TRBJ2-5; the match to TRBD1 covers 7 bases. The trim removed 6 bases at V and 0 bases at J, leaving 7 bases unmatched. Germline V gene sequence: CDR1 SNHLY, CDR2 FYNNEI. This CDR3 region has 15 residues. CDR3 residues: CASRTGQPYQETQYF. Written as DNA, the CDR3 is TGTGCCAGCAGGACGGGACAGCCGTACCAAGAGACCCAGTACTTC.

This clone was recorded a few times. The V call is TRBV10-2, the J call TRBJ2-1; possibly TRBD1 for D (6 bases). Per the germline V gene, CDR1 is WSHSY and CDR2 is SAAADI. The CDR3 spans 15 residues. Trimming took off 4 bases at V and 6 bases at J, with 16 bases between the two ends. CDR3: CASSAGRGWVNEQFF. Here the CDR3 DNA reads TGCGCCAGCAGTGCAGGCAGGGGTTGGGTCAATGAGCAGTTCTTC.

Only a few counts were recorded for this clone. The chain joins TRBV6-6 to TRBJ2-7; TRBD1 is a possible D gene (6 bases). V lost 6 bases, J lost 0 bases, and 15 bases lay in between. Germline CDR1 is MNHNY and CDR2 is SVGAGI (reference sequence). CDR3 length equals 15 residues. The DNA for the CDR3 is TGTGCCAGCAGCCCGGGACACTGGAGCTCCTACGAGCAGTACTTC. Translated, it gives CASSPGHWSSYEQYF.

The rearrangement uses TRBV27 and TRBJ2-1; maybe TRBD1 (6 bases). CDR1 MNHEY and CDR2 SMNVEV come from the germline V gene (reference sequence). CDR3 size: 14 residues. Trimming cost V 3 bases and J 5 bases, with 11 bases left between them. In DNA, the CDR3 is TGTGCCAGCAGTTTGAGGCAGGGGAACAATGAGCAGTTCTTC. Translated, it gives CASSLRQGNNEQFF.

The chain has TRBV27 and TRBJ2-7, with TRBD2 identical over 8 bases. The CDR3 consists of 15 residues. V lost 5 bases, J lost 2 bases, and 8 bases stayed unmatched. Looked up from germline, CDR1 is MNHEY and CDR2 is SMNVEV (reference sequence). The CDR3 sequence: CASSRYSGRTYEQYF. In DNA, the CDR3 is TGTGCCAGCAGTAGGTACAGCGGGAGAACCTACGAGCAGTACTTC.

Turning to this clone: This CDR3 is also generated by other DNA sequences in the sample. CDR3 nucleotides: TGTGCCAGCAGCTTGGGAGGACTCTATGGCTACACCTTC. It specifies CASSLGGLYGYTF. V is TRBV5-4 and J is TRBJ1-2; no reliable D call. Germline loops: CDR1 SGHNT, CDR2 YYREEE (reference sequence). With 0 bases removed from V and 4 bases from J, the gap between germline ends came to 7 bases. The CDR3 spans 13 residues.

This chain links TRBV6-2 or TRBV6-3 with TRBJ2-5, with 9 bases that match TRBD2. The V gene's germline CDR1 is MNHEY and CDR2 SVGEGT. The CDR3 totals 15 residues. Germline trimming cut 3 bases from V and 3 bases from J; bases unmatched to any gene: 5. The DNA of the CDR3 is TGTGCCAGCAGTTATGTGACTAGCGGAAAAGAGACCCAGTACTTC. This encodes CASSYVTSGKETQYF.

The rearrangement links TRBV4-1 to TRBJ2-5; 7 positions agree with TRBD1. The V segment lost 1 base and the J segment 3 bases; nucleotides outside the gene matches: 2. Germline V lookup: CDR1 MGHRA, CDR2 YSYEKL. This CDR3 comprises 14 residues. The CDR3 bases are TGCGCCAGCAGCCAAGCAGGACAGGAAGAGACCCAGTACTTC. It specifies CASSQAGQEETQYF.

The rearrangement uses TRBV5-4 and TRBJ1-1; D uncertain. The CDR3 length is 14 residues. Trimming removed 0 bases at V and 4 bases at J, with 10 bases between. Germline CDR1 is SGHNT and CDR2 is YYREEE (reference sequence). Here the CDR3 reads CASSLERVGTEAFF. The DNA for the CDR3 is TGTGCCAGCAGCTTGGAACGGGTAGGCACTGAAGCTTTCTTT.